The sequence of this TCR beta chain was determined in a study of T cells after yellow fever vaccination. As TCR cDNA was made by 5'RACE template switching, a universal primer site and UMIs were added. MiXCR, applied by TCRdb to the 5' RACE reads, yields one record per CDR3 protein. The sample carries hundreds of thousands of distinct CDR3 sequences, roughly 13% recorded once. V lost 3 bases and J lost 11, with 10 bases in between. This CDR3 has 11 residues. This chain connects TRBV12-3 or TRBV12-4 to TRBJ1-1; no reliable D call. Sequencing used PBMCs, obtained on the day of the yellow fever booster vaccination. The receptor was isolated from a man in his thirties or forties who received the YFV17D yellow fever vaccine. This CDR3 reads CASSFGGKAFF. DNA of the CDR3: TGTGCCAGCAGTTTCGGAGGGAAGGCTTTCTTT.